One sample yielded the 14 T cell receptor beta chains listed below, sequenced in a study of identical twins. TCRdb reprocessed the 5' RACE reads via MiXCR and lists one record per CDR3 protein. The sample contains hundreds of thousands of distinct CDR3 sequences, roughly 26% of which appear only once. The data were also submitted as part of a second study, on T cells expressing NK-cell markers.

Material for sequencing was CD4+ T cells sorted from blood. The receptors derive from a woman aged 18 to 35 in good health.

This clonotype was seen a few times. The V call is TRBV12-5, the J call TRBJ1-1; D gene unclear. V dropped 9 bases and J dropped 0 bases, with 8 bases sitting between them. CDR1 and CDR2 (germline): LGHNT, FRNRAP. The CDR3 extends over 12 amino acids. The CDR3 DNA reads TGTGCTAGCGGCACCATGAACACTGAAGCTTTCTTT. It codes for CASGTMNTEAFF. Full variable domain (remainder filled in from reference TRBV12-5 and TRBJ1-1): DARVTQTPRHKVTEMGQEVTMRCQPILGHNTVFWYRQTMMQGLELLAYFRNRAPLDDSGMPKDRFSAEMPDATLATLKIQPSEPRDSAVYFCASGTMNTEAFFGQGTRLTVV.

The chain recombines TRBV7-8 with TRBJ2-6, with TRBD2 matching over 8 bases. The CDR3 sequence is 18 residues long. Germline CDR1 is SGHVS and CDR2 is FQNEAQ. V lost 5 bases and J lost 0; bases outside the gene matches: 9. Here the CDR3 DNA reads TGTGCCAGCAGCAAGACCGGACTAGCTATCTCTGGGGCCAACGTCCTGACTTTC. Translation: CASSKTGLAISGANVLTF. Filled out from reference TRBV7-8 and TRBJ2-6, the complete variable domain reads GAGVSQSPRYKVAKRGQDVALRCDPISGHVSLFWYQQALGQGPEFLTYFQNEAQLDKSGLPSDRFFAERPEGSVSTLKIQRTQQEDSAVYLCASSKTGLAISGANVLTFGAGSRLTVL.

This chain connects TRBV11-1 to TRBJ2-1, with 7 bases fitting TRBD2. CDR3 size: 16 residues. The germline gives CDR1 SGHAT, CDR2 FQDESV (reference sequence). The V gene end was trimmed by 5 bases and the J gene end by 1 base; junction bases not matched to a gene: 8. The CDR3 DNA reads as TGTGCCAGCAGCGGAAGCGGGACTAAGTCCTACAATGAGCAGTTCTTC. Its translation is CASSGSGTKSYNEQFF. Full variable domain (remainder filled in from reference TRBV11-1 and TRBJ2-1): EAEVAQSPRYKITEKSQAVAFWCDPISGHATLYWYRQILGQGPELLVQFQDESVVDDSQLPKDRFSAERLKGVDSTLKIQPAELGDSAMYLCASSGSGTKSYNEQFFGPGTRLTVL.

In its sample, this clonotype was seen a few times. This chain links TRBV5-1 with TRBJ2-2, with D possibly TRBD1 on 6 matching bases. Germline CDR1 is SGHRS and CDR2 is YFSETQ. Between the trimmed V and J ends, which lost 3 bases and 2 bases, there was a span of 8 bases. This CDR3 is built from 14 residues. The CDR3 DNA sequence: TGCGCCAGCAGCTCGGACAGCAACACCGGGGAGCTGTTTTTT. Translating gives CASSSDSNTGELFF.

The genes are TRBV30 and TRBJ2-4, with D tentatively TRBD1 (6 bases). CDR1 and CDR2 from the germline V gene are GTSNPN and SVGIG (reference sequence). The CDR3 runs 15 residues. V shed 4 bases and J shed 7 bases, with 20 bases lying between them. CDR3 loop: CAWTYRAFPGNIQYF. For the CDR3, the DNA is TGTGCCTGGACCTACAGGGCCTTTCCAGGGAACATTCAGTACTTC.

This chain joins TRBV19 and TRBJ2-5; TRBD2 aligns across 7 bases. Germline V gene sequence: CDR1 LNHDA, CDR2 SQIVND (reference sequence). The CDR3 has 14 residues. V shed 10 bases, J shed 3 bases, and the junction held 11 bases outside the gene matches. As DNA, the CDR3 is TGTGCCACCTCGCCGGCTAGCGGCGAAGAGACCCAGTACTTC. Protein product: CATSPASGEETQYF.

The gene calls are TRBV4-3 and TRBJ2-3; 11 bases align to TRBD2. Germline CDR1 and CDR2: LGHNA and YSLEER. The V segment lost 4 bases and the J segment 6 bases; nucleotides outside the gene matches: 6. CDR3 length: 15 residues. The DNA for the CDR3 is TGCGCCAGCAGCCTTACTAGCGGGAGTGTTGATACGCAGTATTTT. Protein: CASSLTSGSVDTQYF.

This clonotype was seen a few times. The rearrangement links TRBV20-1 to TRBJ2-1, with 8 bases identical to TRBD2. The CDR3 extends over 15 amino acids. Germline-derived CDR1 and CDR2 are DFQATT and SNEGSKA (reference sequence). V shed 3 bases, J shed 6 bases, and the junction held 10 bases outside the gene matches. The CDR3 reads CSASFRVAGTNEQFF. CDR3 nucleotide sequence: TGCAGTGCTAGTTTCCGAGTAGCGGGAACCAATGAGCAGTTCTTC.

CDR3: CSARDPASGGGTGELFF. The CDR3 coding sequence is TGCAGTGCTAGAGATCCGGCTAGCGGGGGCGGAACCGGGGAGCTGTTTTTT. The chain has TRBV20-1 and TRBJ2-2; TRBD2 aligns across 10 bases. Trimming took 0 bases from V and 5 from J; bases not matched to a gene: 9. Per germline, CDR1 DFQATT and CDR2 SNEGSKA (reference sequence). The CDR3 spans 17 residues.

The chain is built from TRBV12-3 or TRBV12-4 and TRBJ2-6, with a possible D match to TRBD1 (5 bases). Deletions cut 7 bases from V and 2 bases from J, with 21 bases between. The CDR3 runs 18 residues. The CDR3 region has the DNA TGTGCCAGCACCCTTCCAACAGGAATTTTGCCTGGGGCCAACGTCCTGACTTTC. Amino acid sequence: CASTLPTGILPGANVLTF.

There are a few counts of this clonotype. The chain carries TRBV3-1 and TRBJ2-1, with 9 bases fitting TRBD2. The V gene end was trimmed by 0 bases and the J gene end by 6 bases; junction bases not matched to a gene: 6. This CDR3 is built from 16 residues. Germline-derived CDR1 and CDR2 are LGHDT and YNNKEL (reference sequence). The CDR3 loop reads CASSQEPSGRFNEQFF. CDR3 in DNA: TGTGCCAGCAGCCAAGAACCCAGCGGGAGGTTCAATGAGCAGTTCTTC.

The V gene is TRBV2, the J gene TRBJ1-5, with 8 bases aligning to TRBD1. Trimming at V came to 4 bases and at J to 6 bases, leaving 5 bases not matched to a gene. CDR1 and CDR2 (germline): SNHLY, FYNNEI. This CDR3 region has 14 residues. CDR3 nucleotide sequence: TGTGCCAGCAGTGGACAGGGGCCGAGTCAGCCCCAGCATTTT. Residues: CASSGQGPSQPQHF.

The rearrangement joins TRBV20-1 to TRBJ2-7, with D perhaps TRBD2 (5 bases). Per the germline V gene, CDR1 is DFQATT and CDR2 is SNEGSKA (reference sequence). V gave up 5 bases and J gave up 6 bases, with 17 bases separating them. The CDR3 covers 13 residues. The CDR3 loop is CSASNLAAGEQYF. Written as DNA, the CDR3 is TGCAGTGCTTCGAACCTAGCTGCAGGCGAGCAGTACTTC.

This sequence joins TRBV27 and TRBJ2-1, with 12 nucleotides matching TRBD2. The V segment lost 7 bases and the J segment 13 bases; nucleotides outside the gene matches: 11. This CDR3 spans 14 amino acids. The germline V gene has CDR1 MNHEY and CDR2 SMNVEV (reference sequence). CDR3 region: CASTELAGGGVQFF. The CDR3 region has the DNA TGTGCCAGCACCGAACTAGCGGGAGGAGGCGTTCAGTTCTTC.